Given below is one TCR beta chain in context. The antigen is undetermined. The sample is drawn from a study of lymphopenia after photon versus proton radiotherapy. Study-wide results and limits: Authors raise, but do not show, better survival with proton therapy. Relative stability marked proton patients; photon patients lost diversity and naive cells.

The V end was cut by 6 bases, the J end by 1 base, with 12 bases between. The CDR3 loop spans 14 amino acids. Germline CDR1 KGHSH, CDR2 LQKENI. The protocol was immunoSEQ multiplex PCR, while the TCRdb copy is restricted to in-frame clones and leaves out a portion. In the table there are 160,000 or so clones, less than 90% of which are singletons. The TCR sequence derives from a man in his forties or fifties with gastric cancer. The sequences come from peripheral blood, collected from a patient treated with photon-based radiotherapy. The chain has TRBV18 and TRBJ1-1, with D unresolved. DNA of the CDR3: TGTGCCAGCTCTCGTGACTCGCAGAACACTGAAGCTTTCTTT. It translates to CASSRDSQNTEAFF.